This T cell receptor (beta chain) was obtained from a study of cytomegalovirus exposure and HLA in healthy donors. The length of the CDR3 is 13 residues. CDR1 and CDR2 from the germline V gene are MGHRA and YSYEKL. With 7 bases clipped from V and 6 bases from J, the junction kept 6 bases outside the gene matches. The PCR employed 60 Vbeta primers together with 13 Jbeta primers. TCRdb's table, derived via immunoSEQ multiplex PCR, lists solely in-frame clones and lacks some. The sample carries 150,000 or so clones, about 70% recorded once. Sequencing used PBMCs. The chain joins TRBV4-1 to TRBJ2-1, with 7 positions matching TRBD1. This clonotype was sampled from a man aged 18 to 30 in good health and CMV-seronegative. The CDR3 DNA follows: TGCGCCAGCACCCCACAGGGGCGCAATGAGCAGTTCTTC. It codes for CASTPQGRNEQFF.